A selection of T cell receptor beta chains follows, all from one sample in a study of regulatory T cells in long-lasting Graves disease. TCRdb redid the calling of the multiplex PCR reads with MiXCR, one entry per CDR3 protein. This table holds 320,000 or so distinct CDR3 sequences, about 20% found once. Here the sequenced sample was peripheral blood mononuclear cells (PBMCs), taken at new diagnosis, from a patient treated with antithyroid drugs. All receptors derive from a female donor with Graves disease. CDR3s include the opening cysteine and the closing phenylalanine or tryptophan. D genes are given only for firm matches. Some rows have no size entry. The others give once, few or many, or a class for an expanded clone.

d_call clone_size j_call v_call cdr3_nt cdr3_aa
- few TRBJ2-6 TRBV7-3 TGTGCCGGAGGAGAAATAGAGACCGGGGCCAACGTCCTGACTTTC CAGGEIETGANVLTF
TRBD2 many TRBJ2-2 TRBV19 TGTGCCAGCGACCTAGCGGACACCGGGGAGCTGTTTTTT CASDLADTGELFF
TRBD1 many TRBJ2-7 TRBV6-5 TGTGCCAGCAGTTACCCTAGACAGGGGGGCGAGCAGTACTTC CASSYPRQGGEQYF
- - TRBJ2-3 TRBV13 TGTGCCAGCAGCTTCAGACTATTAGGTACAGATACGCAGTATTTT CASSFRLLGTDTQYF
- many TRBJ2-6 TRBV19 TGTGCCAGTAAGGGCCAGGAGACTGGGGCCAACGTCCTGACTTTC CASKGQETGANVLTF
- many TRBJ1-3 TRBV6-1 TGTGCCAGCGGGGTGGGAACTGGAAACACCATATATTTT CASGVGTGNTIYF
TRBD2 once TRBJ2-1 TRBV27 TGTGCCAGCAGTTTGACGCCGGAGGGACTAGCGGGCGAATTTTACAATGAGCAGTTCTTC CASSLTPEGLAGEFYNEQFF
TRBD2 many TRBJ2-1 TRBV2 TGTGCCAGCAGTGGGACTAGCGGGAGGCGCAATGAGCAGTTCTTC CASSGTSGRRNEQFF
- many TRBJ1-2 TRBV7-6 TGTGCCAGCAGCTTACGACCAGGGTACGACTATGGCTACACCTTC CASSLRPGYDYGYTF
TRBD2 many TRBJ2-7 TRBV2 TGTGCCAGCACCCTTGGGTGGGGGGGCTACGAGCAGTACTTC CASTLGWGGYEQYF
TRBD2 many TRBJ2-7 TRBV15 TGTGCCACCAGCAGAGATCTAGCGGGCTCCTACGAGCAGTACTTC CATSRDLAGSYEQYF
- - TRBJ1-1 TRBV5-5 TGTGCCAGCACCGAGTTGGGCGGAACTGAAGCTTTCTTT CASTELGGTEAFF
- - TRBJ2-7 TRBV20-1 TGCAGTGCTAGGTACGAGCAGTACTTC CSARYEQYF
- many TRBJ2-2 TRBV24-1 TGTGCCACCAGTGATTTACAGGGTAACACCGGGGAGCTGTTTTTT CATSDLQGNTGELFF
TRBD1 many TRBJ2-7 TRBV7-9 TGTGCCAGCAGCTTAAGTCCGGGACAGGGGGATCCTGTCGGCGCCCACGAGCAGTACTTC CASSLSPGQGDPVGAHEQYF
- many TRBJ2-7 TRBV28 TGTGCCAGCACCCCGAGGCAGGGGCGGGACGAGCAGTACTTC CASTPRQGRDEQYF
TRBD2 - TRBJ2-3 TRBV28 TGTGCCAGCAGTTTATCGGCGGGAGGGCCCACAGATACGCAGTATTTT CASSLSAGGPTDTQYF